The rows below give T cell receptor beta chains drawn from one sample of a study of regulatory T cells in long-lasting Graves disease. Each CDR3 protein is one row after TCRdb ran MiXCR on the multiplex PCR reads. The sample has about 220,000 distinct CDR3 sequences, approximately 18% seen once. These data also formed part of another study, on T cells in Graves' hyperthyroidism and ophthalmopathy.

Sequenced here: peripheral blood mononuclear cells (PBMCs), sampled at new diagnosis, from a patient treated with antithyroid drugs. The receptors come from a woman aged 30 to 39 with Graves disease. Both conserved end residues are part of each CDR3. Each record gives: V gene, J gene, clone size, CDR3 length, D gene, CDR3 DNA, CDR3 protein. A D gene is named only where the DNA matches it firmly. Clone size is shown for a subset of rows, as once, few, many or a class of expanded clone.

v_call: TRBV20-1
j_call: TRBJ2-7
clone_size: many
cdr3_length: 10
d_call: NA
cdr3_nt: TGCAGTGCTAGTTCCTACGAGCAGTACTTC
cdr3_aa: CSASSYEQYF

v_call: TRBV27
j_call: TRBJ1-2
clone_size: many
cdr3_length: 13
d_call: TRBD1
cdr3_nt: TGTGCCAGCAGTCGGGGACAGGGTTTGGGCTACACCTTC
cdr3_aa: CASSRGQGLGYTF

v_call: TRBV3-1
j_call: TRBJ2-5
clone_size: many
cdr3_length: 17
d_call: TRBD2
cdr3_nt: TGTGCCAGCAGCCAAGATGTAAAGCGGGGGGGCCGAGAGACCCAGTACTTC
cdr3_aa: CASSQDVKRGGRETQYF

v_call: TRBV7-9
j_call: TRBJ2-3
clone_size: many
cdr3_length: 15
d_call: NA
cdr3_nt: TGTGCCAGCAGCTTTAGGTTGGGGCGCACAGATACGCAGTATTTT
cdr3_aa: CASSFRLGRTDTQYF

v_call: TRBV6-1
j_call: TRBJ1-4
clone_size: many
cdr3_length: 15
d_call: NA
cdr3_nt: TGTGCCAGCAGTAACGCCGGGTCCGGATTTGAAAAACTGTTTTTT
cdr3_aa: CASSNAGSGFEKLFF

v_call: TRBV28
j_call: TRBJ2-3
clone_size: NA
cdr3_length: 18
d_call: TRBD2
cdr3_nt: TGTGCCAGCAGCCGGGGACTAGCGGGAGGAGGGGACACAGATACGCAGTATTTT
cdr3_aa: CASSRGLAGGGDTDTQYF

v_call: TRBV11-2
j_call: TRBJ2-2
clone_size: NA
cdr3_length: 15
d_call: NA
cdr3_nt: TGTGCCAGCAGCTTTGTGTCCTCATACATCGGGGAGCTGTTTTTT
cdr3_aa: CASSFVSSYIGELFF

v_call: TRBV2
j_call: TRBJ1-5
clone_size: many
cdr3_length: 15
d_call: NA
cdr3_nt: TGTGCCAGCAGTCGGCAGGAGAATAGCAATCAGCCCCAGCATTTT
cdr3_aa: CASSRQENSNQPQHF

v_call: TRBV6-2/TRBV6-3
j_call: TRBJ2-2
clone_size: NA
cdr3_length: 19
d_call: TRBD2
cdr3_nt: TGTGCCAGCAGCAACGCCCCTCCGGGACTAGCTGGAGTAACCGGGGAGCTGTTTTTT
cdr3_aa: CASSNAPPGLAGVTGELFF

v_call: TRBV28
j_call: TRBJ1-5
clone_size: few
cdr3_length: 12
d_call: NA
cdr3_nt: TGTGCCAGCAGTTTATTGGTGGGTGCCCAGCATTTT
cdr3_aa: CASSLLVGAQHF

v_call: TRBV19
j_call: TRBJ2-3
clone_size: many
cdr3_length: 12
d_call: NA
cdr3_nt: TGTGCCAGTAGTACTCTCCCAGATACGCAGTATTTT
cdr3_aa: CASSTLPDTQYF

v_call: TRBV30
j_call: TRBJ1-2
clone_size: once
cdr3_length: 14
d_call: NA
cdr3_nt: TGTGCCTGGACCCCCCGTGACGGATGGTATGGCTACACCTTC
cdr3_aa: CAWTPRDGWYGYTF

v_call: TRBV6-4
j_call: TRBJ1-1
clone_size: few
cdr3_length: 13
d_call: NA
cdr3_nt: TGTGCCAGCAGTGACTCGGGGATCACTGAAGCTTTCTTT
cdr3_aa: CASSDSGITEAFF

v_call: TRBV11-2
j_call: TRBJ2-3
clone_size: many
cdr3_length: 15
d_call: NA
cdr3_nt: TGTGCCAGCAGCTTAGGAGGGCTAATCACAGATACGCAGTATTTT
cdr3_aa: CASSLGGLITDTQYF

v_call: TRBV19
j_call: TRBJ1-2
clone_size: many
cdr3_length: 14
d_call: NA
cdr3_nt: TGTGCCAGTAGCCTAGTTCCTTACAGGGATGGCTACACCTTC
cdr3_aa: CASSLVPYRDGYTF

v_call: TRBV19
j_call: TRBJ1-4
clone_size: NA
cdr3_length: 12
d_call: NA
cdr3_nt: TGTGCCAGTAGTATTTGGGGAGGAAAACTGTTTTTT
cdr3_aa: CASSIWGGKLFF

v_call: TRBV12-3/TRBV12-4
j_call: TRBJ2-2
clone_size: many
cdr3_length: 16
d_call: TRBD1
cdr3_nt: TGTGCCAGCAGTTACGCTGGGACAGGGAGGGCCGGGGAGCTGTTTTTT
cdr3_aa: CASSYAGTGRAGELFF

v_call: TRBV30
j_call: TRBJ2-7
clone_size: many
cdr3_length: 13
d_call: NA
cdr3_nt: TGTGCCTGGAGTGTACAAGCGACCTACGAGCAGTACTTC
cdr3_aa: CAWSVQATYEQYF

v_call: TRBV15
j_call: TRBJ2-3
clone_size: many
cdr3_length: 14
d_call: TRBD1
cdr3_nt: TGTGCCACCAGCTTCCGGGACAGGGAAGATACGCAGTATTTT
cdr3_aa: CATSFRDREDTQYF

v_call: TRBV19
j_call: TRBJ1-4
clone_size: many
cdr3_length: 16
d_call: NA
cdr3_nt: TGTGCCAGTAGTATCCGGGGTTTCGGTTCTAATGAAAAACTGTTTTTT
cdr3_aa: CASSIRGFGSNEKLFF

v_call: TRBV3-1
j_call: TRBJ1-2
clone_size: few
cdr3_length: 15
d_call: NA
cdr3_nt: TGTGCCAGCAGCCAAGCAGGGGAAGCCAACTATGGCTACACCTTC
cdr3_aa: CASSQAGEANYGYTF

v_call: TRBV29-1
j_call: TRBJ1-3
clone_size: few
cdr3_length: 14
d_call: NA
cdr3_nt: TGCAGCGTCGTGACACCTAGCTCTGGAAACACCATATATTTT
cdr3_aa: CSVVTPSSGNTIYF

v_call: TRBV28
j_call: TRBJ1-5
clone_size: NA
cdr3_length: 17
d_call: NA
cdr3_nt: TGTGCCAGCAGTACACAGCCCGGGAGGGGCCGGGGTCAGCCCCAGCATTTT
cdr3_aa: CASSTQPGRGRGQPQHF

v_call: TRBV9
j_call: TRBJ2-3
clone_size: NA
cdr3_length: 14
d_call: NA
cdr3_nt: TGTGCCAGCAGCGTCGGGGCGAGTTCGAATACGCAGTATTTT
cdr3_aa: CASSVGASSNTQYF

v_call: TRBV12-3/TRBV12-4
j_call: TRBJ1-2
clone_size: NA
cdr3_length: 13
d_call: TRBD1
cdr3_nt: TGTGCCAGCAGAGTCGGACAGGGGTATGGCTACACCTTC
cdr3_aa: CASRVGQGYGYTF

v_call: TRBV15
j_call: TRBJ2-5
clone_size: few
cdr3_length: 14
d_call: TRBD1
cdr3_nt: TGTGCCACCAGCTCTCGGGACAGGCAAGAGACCCAGTACTTC
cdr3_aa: CATSSRDRQETQYF

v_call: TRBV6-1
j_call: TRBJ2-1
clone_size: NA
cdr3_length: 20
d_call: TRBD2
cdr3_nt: TGTGCCAGCAGTAAGAGGGGCCTCCGAGGGAGCGGGAGGGCCAGAAATGAGCAGTTCTTC
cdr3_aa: CASSKRGLRGSGRARNEQFF

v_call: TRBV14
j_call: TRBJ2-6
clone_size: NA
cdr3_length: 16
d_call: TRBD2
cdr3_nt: TGTGCCAGCAGCCGGAGGGGAGGGGCTGGGGCCAACGTCCTGACTTTC
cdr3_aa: CASSRRGGAGANVLTF

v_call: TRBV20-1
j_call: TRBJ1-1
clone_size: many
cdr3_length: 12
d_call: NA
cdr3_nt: TGCAGTGCTCGGAACAGGGAAGGGACAGCTTTCTTT
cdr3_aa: CSARNREGTAFF

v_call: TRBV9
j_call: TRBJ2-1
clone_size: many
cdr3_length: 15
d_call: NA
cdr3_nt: TGTGCCAGCAGCCCCAGGGACGTAAGGAACAATGAGCAGTTCTTC
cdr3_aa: CASSPRDVRNNEQFF

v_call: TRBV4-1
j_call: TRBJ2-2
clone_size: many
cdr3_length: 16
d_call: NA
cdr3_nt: TGCGCCAGCAGCCAAGTAACAGGCGCGAACACCGGGGAGCTGTTTTTT
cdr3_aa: CASSQVTGANTGELFF

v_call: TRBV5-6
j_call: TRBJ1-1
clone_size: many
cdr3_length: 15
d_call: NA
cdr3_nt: TGTGCCAGCAGCTCATGGAGGGGAGGGAACACTGAAGCTTTCTTT
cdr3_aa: CASSSWRGGNTEAFF

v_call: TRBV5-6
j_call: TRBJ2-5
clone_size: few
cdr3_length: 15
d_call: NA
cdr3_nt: TGTGCCAGCAGCTTTGACAGCCTAGGGGCGGAGACCCAGTACTTC
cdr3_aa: CASSFDSLGAETQYF

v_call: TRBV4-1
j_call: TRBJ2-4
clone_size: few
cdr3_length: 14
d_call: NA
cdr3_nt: TGCGCCAGCAGCCGGAGTAGGGAGGGGGACATTCAGTACTTC
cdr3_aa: CASSRSREGDIQYF

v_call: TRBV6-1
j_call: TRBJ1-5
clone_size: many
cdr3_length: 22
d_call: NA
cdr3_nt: TGTGCCAGCAGTCTCACCGGGACGGGATGGCTTCGAGTTACCGATAGCAATCAGCCCCAGCATTTT
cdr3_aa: CASSLTGTGWLRVTDSNQPQHF

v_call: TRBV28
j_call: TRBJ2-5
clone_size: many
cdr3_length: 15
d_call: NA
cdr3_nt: TGTGCCAGCAGTTCATTCGGCAGCGATCAAGAGACCCAGTACTTC
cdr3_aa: CASSSFGSDQETQYF

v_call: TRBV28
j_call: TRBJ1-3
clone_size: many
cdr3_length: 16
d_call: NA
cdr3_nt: TGTGCCAGCAGTGTCTTGGTTGGTCCCTCTGGAAACACCATATATTTT
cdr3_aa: CASSVLVGPSGNTIYF

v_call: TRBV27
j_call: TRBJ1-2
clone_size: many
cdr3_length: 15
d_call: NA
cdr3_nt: TGTGCCAGCAGTCCGCCCCCGGTGGGGTCACCTCGGGGCACCTTC
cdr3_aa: CASSPPPVGSPRGTF

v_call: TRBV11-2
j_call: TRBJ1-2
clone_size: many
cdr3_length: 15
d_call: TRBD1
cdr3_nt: TGTGCCAGCAGCTTGCGACAGGGGTCTAACTATGGCTACACCTTC
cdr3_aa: CASSLRQGSNYGYTF

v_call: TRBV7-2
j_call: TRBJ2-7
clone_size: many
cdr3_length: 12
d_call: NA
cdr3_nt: TGTGCCAGCAGTTTCGCATTTTACGAGCAGTACTTC
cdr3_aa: CASSFAFYEQYF

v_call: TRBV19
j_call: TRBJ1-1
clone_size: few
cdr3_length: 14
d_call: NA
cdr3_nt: TGTGCCAGTATCTGGGGGGGCCCGAACACTGAAGCTTTCTTT
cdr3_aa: CASIWGGPNTEAFF

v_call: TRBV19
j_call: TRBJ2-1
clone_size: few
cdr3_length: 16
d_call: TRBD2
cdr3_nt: TGTGCCAGTAGTACCTCACGACTAGCGGGGTTGGATGAGCAGTTCTTC
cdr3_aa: CASSTSRLAGLDEQFF

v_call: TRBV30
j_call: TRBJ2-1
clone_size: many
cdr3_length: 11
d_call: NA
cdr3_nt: TGTGCCTGGAGCCGAGGGGTTGAGCAGTTCTTC
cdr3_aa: CAWSRGVEQFF

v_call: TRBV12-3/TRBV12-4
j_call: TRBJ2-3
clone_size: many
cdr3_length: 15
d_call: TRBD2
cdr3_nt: TGTGCCAGCAGCTTGCTAGCGGGGAGCACAGATACGCAGTATTTT
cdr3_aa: CASSLLAGSTDTQYF

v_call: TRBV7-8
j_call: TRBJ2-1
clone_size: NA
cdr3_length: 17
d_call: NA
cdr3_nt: TGTGCCAGCAGCATACCGTCCGGGGCTCTTTCTAAGAATGAGCAGTTCTTC
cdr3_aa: CASSIPSGALSKNEQFF

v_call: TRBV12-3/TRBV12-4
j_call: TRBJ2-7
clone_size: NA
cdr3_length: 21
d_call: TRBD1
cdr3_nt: TGTGCCAGCAGTCGAGGGACAGGGCTTCTTTCAAATCGAGTCCCTCACTACGAGCAGTACTTC
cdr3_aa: CASSRGTGLLSNRVPHYEQYF

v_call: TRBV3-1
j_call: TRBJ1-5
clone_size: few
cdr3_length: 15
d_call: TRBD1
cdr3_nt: TGTGCCAGTGCTCCTGGACAGGGCTTTAATCAGCCCCAGCATTTT
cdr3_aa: CASAPGQGFNQPQHF

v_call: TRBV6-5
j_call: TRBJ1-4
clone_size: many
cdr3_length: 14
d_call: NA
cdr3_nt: TGTGCCAGCAGTTACGGGGAAATCGGACAGCACCAGTTTTTT
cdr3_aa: CASSYGEIGQHQFF

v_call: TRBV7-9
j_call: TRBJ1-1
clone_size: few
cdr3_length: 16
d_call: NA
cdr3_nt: TGTGCCAGCAGCTTAGGAGGCATGGGGGCGGGCACTGAAGCTTTCTTT
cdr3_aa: CASSLGGMGAGTEAFF

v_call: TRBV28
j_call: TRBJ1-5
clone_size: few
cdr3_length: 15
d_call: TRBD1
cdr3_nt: TGTGCCAGCAGTTTTCTGACAGGGGACAATCAGCCCCAGCATTTT
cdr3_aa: CASSFLTGDNQPQHF

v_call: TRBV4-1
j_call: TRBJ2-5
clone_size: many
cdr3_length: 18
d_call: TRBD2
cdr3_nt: TGCGCCAGCAGCCAAGAACCTAGCGGGGGGGCATTTGGAGAGACCCAGTACTTC
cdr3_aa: CASSQEPSGGAFGETQYF

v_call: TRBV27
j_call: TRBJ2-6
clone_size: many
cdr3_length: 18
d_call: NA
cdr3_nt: TGTGCCAGCAGTTCCCGACCCCGTTCTGCCTCTGGGGCCAACGTCCTGACTTTC
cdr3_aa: CASSSRPRSASGANVLTF

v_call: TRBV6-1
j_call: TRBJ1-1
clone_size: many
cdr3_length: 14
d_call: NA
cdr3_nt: TGTGCCAGCACACCGGACCTGATGAGCACTGAAGCTTTCTTT
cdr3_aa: CASTPDLMSTEAFF

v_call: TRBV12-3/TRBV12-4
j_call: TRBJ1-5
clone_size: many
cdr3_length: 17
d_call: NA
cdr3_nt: TGTGCCAGCAGTCACGGGAGGGCGGGGAATAGCAATCAGCCCCAGCATTTT
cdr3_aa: CASSHGRAGNSNQPQHF

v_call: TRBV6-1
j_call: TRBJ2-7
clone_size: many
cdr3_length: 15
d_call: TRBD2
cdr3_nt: TGTGCCAGCAACCTAAGTAGCGGGGGATGGGTCGAGCAGTACTTC
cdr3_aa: CASNLSSGGWVEQYF

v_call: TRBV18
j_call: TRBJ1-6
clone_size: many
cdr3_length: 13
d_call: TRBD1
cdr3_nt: TGTGCCAGCTCACACGGACAGGATTCACCCCTCCACTTT
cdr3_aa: CASSHGQDSPLHF

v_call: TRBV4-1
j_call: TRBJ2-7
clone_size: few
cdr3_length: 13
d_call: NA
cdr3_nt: TGCGCCAGCAGCCAGGGAACTAGCTACGAGCAGTACTTC
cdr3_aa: CASSQGTSYEQYF

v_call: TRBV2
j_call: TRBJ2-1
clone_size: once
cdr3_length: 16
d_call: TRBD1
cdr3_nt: TGTGCCAGCAGTGCTCAGGGGTCAGGGGGCAAGAATGAGCAGTTCTTC
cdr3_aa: CASSAQGSGGKNEQFF